These 8 T cell receptor beta chains were sequenced from one sample in a study of cytomegalovirus exposure and HLA in healthy donors. Primers included in the PCR were 60 Vbeta and 13 Jbeta primers. Using immunoSEQ multiplex PCR, the repertoire was profiled, and TCRdb retains in-frame clones only, with some absent. The sample carries under 200,000 clones, around 79% recorded once. The sequenced sample consisted of PBMCs. All receptors come from a woman in her forties in good health and CMV-seronegative.

This chain uses TRBV7-9 with TRBJ2-2; possible D gene TRBD2, 6 bases. Germline lookup yields CDR1 SEHNR and CDR2 FQNEAQ (reference sequence). The CDR3 has 15 residues. Trimming removed 3 bases from V and 5 bases from J, with 13 bases in between. CDR3 sequence reads: CASSLKTRWTGELFF. The CDR3 nucleotides are TGTGCCAGCAGCTTGAAGACTAGATGGACCGGGGAGCTGTTTTTT. The full variable domain, with the rest looked up from reference TRBV7-9 and TRBJ2-2, is DTGVSQNPRHKITKRGQNVTFRCDPISEHNRLYWYRQTLGQGPEFLTYFQNEAQLEKSRLLSDRFSAERPKGSFSTLEIQRTEQGDSAMYLCASSLKTRWTGELFFGEGSRLTVL.

This chain's CDR3 is CASSLAPSPGPQHF. The CDR3 DNA is TGCGCCAGCAGCTTGGCCCCTTCTCCGGGGCCCCAGCATTTT. The chain recombines TRBV5-1 with TRBJ1-5, with D uncertain. There are 14 residues in the CDR3. V was cut by 0 bases and J by 9 bases, with 13 bases left in between. In germline, CDR1 is SGHRS, CDR2 YFSETQ.

This chain joins TRBV6-5 and TRBJ2-7; 8 bases match TRBD1. The CDR3 is 14 amino acids. Germline V CDR1 and CDR2: MNHEY, SVGAGI. V trimming: 2 bases; J trimming: 7 bases; junction bases outside the gene matches: 7. The CDR3 DNA reads TGTGCCAGCAGTTACGATCAGGGGGCTGGGGAGCAGTACTTC. Translation gives CASSYDQGAGEQYF.

A word on this clone: A junction end diverges from the germline sequence, so it may reflect a read error. The chain employs TRBV7-9 and TRBJ2-7; no reliable D call. Germline V gives CDR1 SEHNR, CDR2 FQNEAQ (reference sequence). The CDR3 length is 12 residues. The CDR3 bases are TGTTCCAGCCGCAACCGGGCCTACGAGCAGTACTTC. Protein sequence: CSSRNRAYEQYF.

This rearrangement joins TRBV5-1 to TRBJ2-5; 9 positions match TRBD2. Germline lookup yields CDR1 SGHRS and CDR2 YFSETQ. V was pared by 1 base and J by 6 bases, with 7 bases of the junction left unmatched. This CDR3 contains 15 residues. The CDR3, as DNA: TGCGCCAGCAGCTTGTCGGCGGGGGGGGTCCAGACCCAGTACTTC. Translating it yields CASSLSAGGVQTQYF. Supplemented by reference TRBV5-1 and TRBJ2-5, the full variable domain reads KAGVTQTPRYLIKTRGQQVTLSCSPISGHRSVSWYQQTPGQGLQFLFEYFSETQRNKGNFPGRFSGRQFSNSRSEMNVSTLELGDSALYLCASSLSAGGVQTQYFGPGTRLLVL.

This clone was found once. V is TRBV7-9 and J is TRBJ1-1; D perhaps matches TRBD1 (5 bases). In germline, CDR1 is SEHNR, CDR2 FQNEAQ (reference sequence). Trimming stripped 5 bases from V and 7 bases from J, with 14 bases between. The CDR3 covers 13 residues. The CDR3 coding sequence is TGTGCCAGCAGCCCCCGGGGGGAGGGTGAAGCTTTCTTT. Translating gives CASSPRGEGEAFF.

This clone was detected a few times. The chain uses TRBV18 and TRBJ1-5, with 9 positions matching TRBD1. From germline, CDR1 is KGHSH and CDR2 LQKENI. After removal of 5 bases from V and 6 bases from J, the junction contained 2 bases not matched to a gene. The CDR3 has 13 amino acids. The CDR3, as DNA: TGTGCCAGCTCAGGGACAGGGAGTCAGCCCCAGCATTTT. Translated, it gives CASSGTGSQPQHF.

The V gene is TRBV5-4, the J gene TRBJ1-6, with 11 bases lining up with TRBD1. The CDR3 extends over 17 amino acids. V trimming: 3 bases; J trimming: 6 bases; junction bases outside the gene matches: 8. The V gene's germline CDR1 is SGHNT and CDR2 YYREEE (reference sequence). The chain's CDR3 is CASSSGFGQGANSPLHF. CDR3 sequence (DNA): TGTGCCAGCAGCTCCGGATTTGGACAGGGGGCTAATTCACCCCTCCACTTT.